In its sample, the clone carrying this T cell receptor (beta chain) was seen a few times. Antigen unknown. The length of the CDR3 is 15 residues. CDR1 SNHLY and CDR2 FYNNEI come from the germline V gene. After removal of 5 bases from V and 3 bases from J, the junction contained 6 bases not matched to a gene. Each single cDNA molecule received a unique molecular identifier. TCRdb re-analysed the 5' RACE reads in MiXCR, keeping a single row per CDR3 protein. The sample comprises approximately 60,000 distinct CDR3 sequences, roughly 9% of which are singletons, and over 10% rests with the top ten. The entry originates in a study of early T cells in non-severe SARS-CoV-2 infection. Broader study findings: VDJdb-based matching was biased toward anti-spike CD8 responses and missed private and CD4 specificities.

Specimen: whole blood, collected at baseline. V usage is TRBV2 and J usage is TRBJ2-5, with 10 bases aligning to TRBD1. The clonotype originates from an adult who was a healthcare worker with PCR-confirmed SARS-CoV-2 infection or an uninfected control (not recorded which). CDR3 region: CASSRQTGGEETQYF. Here the CDR3 DNA reads TGTGCCAGCAGTCGTCAGACAGGGGGCGAAGAGACCCAGTACTTC. Variable domain in full (rest from reference TRBV2 and TRBJ2-5): EPEVTQTPSHQVTQMGQEVILRCVPISNHLYFYWYRQILGQKVEFLVSFYNNEISEKSEIFDDQFSVERPDGSNFTLKIRSTKLEDSAMYFCASSRQTGGEETQYFGPGTRLLVL.